The clone carrying this T cell receptor (beta chain) was picked up a small number of times. Its antigen remains unidentified. The data stem from a study of vaccination effects on CD4 cells after COVID-19. The method was immunoSEQ multiplex PCR; TCRdb's version includes in-frame clones alone and lacks a portion of them. The data contain 71,000 or so clones, roughly 78% of them singletons. Ahead of sequencing, the ViraFEST assay grew antigen-specific CD4+ T cells using viral peptide pools. Investigators separated out CD4+ T cells once about eleven days of culture had passed. Testing of the vaccine recipients showed negative nucleocapsid antibodies and no prior SARS-CoV-2 infection. Supplemented with about 10 IU/ml IL-2 and approximately 10 ug/ml peptides, more than 1.5 million PBMC per well were kept in culture. IL-2 medium was substituted for half the medium on days 3 and 7. Whole-study results and caveats: Within healthy vaccinees, only 1 of 255 vaccine-induced clones displayed cross-reactivity with common cold coronaviruses.

The CDR3 runs to 14 residues. Trimming stripped 6 bases from V and 5 bases from J, with 16 bases between. Per germline, CDR1 MNHEY and CDR2 SVGAGI. The rearrangement uses TRBV6-5 and TRBJ1-2, with D maybe TRBD1 (6 bases). This clonotype originated in a human donor who received a COVID-19 vaccine. The starting material was CD4+ T cells from PBMCs cultured with HCoV-OC43 spike peptides, obtained before COVID-19 vaccination. As to subset: HCoV-OC43 spike overlapping peptide pool stimulation. The CDR3 region is CASSSTGGEYGYTF. In nucleotides, the CDR3 is TGTGCCAGCAGCTCCACCGGGGGCGAATATGGCTACACCTTC.